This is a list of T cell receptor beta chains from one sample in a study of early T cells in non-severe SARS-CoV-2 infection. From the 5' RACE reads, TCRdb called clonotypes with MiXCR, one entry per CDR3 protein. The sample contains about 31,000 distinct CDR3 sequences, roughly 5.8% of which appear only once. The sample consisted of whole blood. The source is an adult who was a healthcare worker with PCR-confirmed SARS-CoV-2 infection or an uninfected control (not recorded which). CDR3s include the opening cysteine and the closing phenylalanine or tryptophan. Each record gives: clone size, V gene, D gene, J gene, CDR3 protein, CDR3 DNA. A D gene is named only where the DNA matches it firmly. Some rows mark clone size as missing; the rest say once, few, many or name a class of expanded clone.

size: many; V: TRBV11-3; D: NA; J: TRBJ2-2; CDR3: CASSATGPNTGELFF; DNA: TGTGCCAGCAGCGCGACAGGACCGAACACCGGGGAGCTGTTTTTT
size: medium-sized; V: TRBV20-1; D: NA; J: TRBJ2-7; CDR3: CSARLVPSSYEQYF; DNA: TGCAGTGCTAGACTAGTCCCGAGCTCCTACGAGCAGTACTTC
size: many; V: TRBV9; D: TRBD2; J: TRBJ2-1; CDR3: CASSPSGGYGNEQFF; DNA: TGTGCCAGCAGTCCCAGCGGGGGATACGGCAATGAGCAGTTCTTC
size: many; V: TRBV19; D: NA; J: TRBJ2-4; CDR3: CASSIEAGFKNIQYF; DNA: TGTGCCAGTAGTATTGAGGCAGGGTTCAAAAACATTCAGTACTTC
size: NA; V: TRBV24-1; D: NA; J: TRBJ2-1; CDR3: CATSSLDSALFYNEQFF; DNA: TGTGCCACCAGTTCCCTGGACAGCGCGCTTTTCTACAATGAGCAGTTCTTC
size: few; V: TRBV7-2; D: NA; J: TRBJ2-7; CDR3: CASSLSQGYEQYF; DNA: TGTGCCAGCAGCTTAAGCCAGGGCTACGAGCAGTACTTC
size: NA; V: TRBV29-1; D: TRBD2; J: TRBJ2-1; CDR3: CGTTGYNEQFF; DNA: TGCGGGACTACTGGATACAATGAGCAGTTCTTC
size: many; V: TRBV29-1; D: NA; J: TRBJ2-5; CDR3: CSVGTKETQYF; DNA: TGCAGCGTCGGGACAAAAGAGACCCAGTACTTC
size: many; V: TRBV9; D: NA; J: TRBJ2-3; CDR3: CASSVQGADTQYF; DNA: TGTGCCAGCAGCGTCCAAGGGGCAGATACGCAGTATTTT
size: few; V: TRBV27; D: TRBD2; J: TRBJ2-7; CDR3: CASSVRGLASDEQYF; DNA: TGTGCCAGCAGCGTCCGGGGACTAGCGAGCGACGAGCAGTACTTC
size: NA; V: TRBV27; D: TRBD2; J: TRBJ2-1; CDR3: CASGTSGNNEQFF; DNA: TGTGCCAGTGGGACTAGCGGGAACAATGAGCAGTTCTTC
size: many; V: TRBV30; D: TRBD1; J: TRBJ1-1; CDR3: CAWTTGVVVPFF; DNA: TGTGCCTGGACGACAGGGGTAGTCGTGCCTTTCTTT
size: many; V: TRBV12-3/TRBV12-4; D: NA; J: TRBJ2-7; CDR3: CASSLGVFYEQYF; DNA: TGTGCCAGCAGCTTAGGAGTCTTCTACGAGCAGTACTTC
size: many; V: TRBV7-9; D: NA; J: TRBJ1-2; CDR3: CASSPRMSVEGYTF; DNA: TGTGCCAGCAGCCCACGGATGAGCGTCGAGGGCTACACCTTC
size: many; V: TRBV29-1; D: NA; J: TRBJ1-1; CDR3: CSVEGLARGAFF; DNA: TGCAGCGTTGAAGGTCTGGCCCGGGGAGCTTTCTTT
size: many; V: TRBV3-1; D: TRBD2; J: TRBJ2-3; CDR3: CASSQGAGASDTQYF; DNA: TGTGCCAGCAGCCAAGGAGCGGGGGCATCAGATACGCAGTATTTT
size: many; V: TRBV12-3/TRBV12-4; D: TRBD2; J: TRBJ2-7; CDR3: CASSWRLADRSF; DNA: TGTGCCAGCAGTTGGCGACTAGCCGACCGTTCCTTC
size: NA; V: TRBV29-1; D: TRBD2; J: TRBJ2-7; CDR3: CSVLTSGGRNEQYF; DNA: TGCAGCGTCCTAACTAGCGGGGGGAGGAACGAGCAGTACTTC
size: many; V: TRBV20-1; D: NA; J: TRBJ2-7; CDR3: CSAVNRDNAYEQYF; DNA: TGCAGTGCTGTCAACCGGGACAACGCCTACGAGCAGTACTTC
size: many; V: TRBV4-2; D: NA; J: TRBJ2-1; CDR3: CASSQFPGPLPWSEQFF; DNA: TGTGCCAGCAGCCAGTTTCCGGGACCCCTCCCGTGGAGTGAGCAGTTCTTC
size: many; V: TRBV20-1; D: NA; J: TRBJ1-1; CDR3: CSARGHINTEAFF; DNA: TGCAGTGCTAGGGGACATATTAACACTGAAGCTTTCTTT
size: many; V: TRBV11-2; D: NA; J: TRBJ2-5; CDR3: CASSPSVRSETQYF; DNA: TGTGCCAGCAGCCCCTCCGTGAGATCCGAGACCCAGTACTTC
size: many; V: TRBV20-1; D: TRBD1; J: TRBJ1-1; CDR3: CSASGQGELEREAFF; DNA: TGCAGTGCTAGCGGGCAGGGGGAGCTTGAGAGGGAAGCTTTCTTT
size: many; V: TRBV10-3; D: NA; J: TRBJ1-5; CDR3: CAITGDTNQPQHF; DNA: TGTGCCATCACTGGGGACACCAATCAGCCCCAGCATTTT
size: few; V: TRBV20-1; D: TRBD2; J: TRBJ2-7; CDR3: CSASLAGSSYEQYF; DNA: TGCAGTGCTAGTCTAGCGGGAAGCTCCTACGAGCAGTACTTC
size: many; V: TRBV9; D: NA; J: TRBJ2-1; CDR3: CASSVRQDNEQFF; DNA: TGTGCCAGCAGCGTTCGGCAGGACAATGAGCAGTTCTTC
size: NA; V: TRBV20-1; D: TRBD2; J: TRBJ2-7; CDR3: CSAPREGETYEQYF; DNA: TGCAGTGCACCACGGGAGGGGGAGACCTACGAGCAGTACTTC
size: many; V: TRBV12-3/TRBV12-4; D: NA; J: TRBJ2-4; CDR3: CASSFSGQGLQYF; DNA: TGTGCCAGCAGTTTCTCTGGGCAGGGGCTTCAGTACTTC
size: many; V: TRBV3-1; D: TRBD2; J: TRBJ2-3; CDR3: CASSQASGGGDTQYF; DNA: TGTGCCAGCAGCCAAGCTAGCGGAGGTGGCGATACGCAGTATTTT
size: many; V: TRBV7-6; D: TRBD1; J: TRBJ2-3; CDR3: CASSLRQGVTDTQYF; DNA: TGTGCCAGCAGCCTACGACAGGGGGTCACAGATACGCAGTATTTT
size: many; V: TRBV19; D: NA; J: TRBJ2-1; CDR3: CASSIPGGASYNEQFF; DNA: TGTGCCAGTAGTATCCCCGGGGGCGCGTCCTACAATGAGCAGTTCTTC
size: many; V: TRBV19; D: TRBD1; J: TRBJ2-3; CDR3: CASSIGTGFLDTQYF; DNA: TGTGCCAGTAGTATTGGGACAGGGTTTTTGGATACGCAGTATTTT
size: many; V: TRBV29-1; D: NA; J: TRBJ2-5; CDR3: CSVVKGRGQETQYF; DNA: TGCAGCGTTGTGAAAGGGAGGGGGCAAGAGACCCAGTACTTC
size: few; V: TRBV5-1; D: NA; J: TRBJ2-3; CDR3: CASSLTRTGTDTQYF; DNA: TGCGCCAGCAGCCTGACTAGGACGGGCACAGATACGCAGTATTTT
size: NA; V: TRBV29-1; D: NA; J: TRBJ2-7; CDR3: CSVNPGGNYEQYF; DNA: TGCAGCGTTAACCCAGGCGGGAACTACGAGCAGTACTTC
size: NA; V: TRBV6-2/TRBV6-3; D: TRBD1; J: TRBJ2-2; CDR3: CASKPGQTTGELFF; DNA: TGTGCCAGCAAACCGGGACAGACGACCGGGGAGCTGTTTTTT
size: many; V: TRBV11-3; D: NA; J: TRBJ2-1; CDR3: CASSILGRYNEQFF; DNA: TGTGCCAGCTCGATTCTAGGCCGCTACAATGAGCAGTTCTTC
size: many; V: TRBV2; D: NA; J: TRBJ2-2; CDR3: CATRVQPQNTGELFF; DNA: TGTGCCACCCGAGTTCAGCCTCAAAACACCGGGGAGCTGTTTTTT
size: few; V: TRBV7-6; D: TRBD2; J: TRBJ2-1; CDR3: CASSPTLGTSGRAPPNEQFF; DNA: TGTGCCAGCAGCCCAACCCTCGGGACTAGCGGGAGGGCCCCACCGAATGAGCAGTTCTTC
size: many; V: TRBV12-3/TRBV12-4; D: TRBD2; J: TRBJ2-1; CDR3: CASSFPTSGVSSYNEQFF; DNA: TGTGCCAGCAGTTTCCCGACTAGCGGGGTGAGCTCCTACAATGAGCAGTTCTTC
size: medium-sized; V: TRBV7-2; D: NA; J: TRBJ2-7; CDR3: CAISQGPYEQYF; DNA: TGTGCCATTTCTCAGGGGCCCTACGAGCAGTACTTC